Following are 30 T cell receptor beta chains from one sample sequenced in a study of a mutant IDH1 vaccine in newly diagnosed glioma. The antigens these receptors bind are not known. Data came from immunoSEQ multiplex PCR; TCRdb stores just in-frame clones and leaves some out. This sample has 35,000 to 50,000 clones, with approximately 90% found just once. Specified time point: week 23, last vaccination. Vaccine doses each comprised 300 ug of mutant IDH1 20-mer peptide, with topical imiquimod. This sample comprised PBMCs, obtained from a glioma patient whose treatment included an IDH1 peptide vaccine. The receptors here all came from a man aged 45-65 years with glioma.

V gene TRBV10-3 combines with J gene TRBJ1-1, with 10 positions matching TRBD1. The CDR3 covers 13 residues. Trimming cost V 6 bases and J 5 bases; bases outside gene matches: 3. Germline V gene lookup returns CDR1 ENHRY and CDR2 SYGVKD. CDR3 bases: TGTGCCATCAGGACAGGGGGCATTACTGAAGCTTTCTTT. This translates into CAIRTGGITEAFF.

This clone was picked up one time. CDR3 sequence: CASSADRVEKLFF. The DNA for the CDR3 is TGTGCCAGCAGTGCCGACAGGGTGGAAAAACTGTTTTTT. The V gene is TRBV2, the J gene TRBJ1-4; TRBD1 aligns across 7 bases. Per the germline V gene, CDR1 is SNHLY and CDR2 is FYNNEI. The CDR3 sequence is 13 residues long. J lost 8 bases, V lost 4 bases, and 4 bases had no gene match.

The V and J genes are TRBV13 and TRBJ2-1; D gene unclear. V was pared by 8 bases and J by 8 bases, with 16 bases between. Germline V gene data show CDR1 as PRHDT and CDR2 as FYEKMQ (reference sequence). CDR3 length equals 13 residues. The CDR3 region has the DNA TGTGCCAGCGGGTTCGTGGGATTTTATGAGCAGTTCTTC. Its protein product is CASGFVGFYEQFF.

The genes are TRBV30 and TRBJ1-5; possibly TRBD1 for D (5 bases). Trimming cost V 2 bases and J 3 bases, with 8 bases left between them. CDR3 length: 13 residues. CDR1 GTSNPN and CDR2 SVGIG come from the germline V gene (reference sequence). The CDR3 here is CAWSRQINQPQHF. For the CDR3, the DNA is TGTGCCTGGAGTCGACAGATCAATCAGCCCCAGCATTTT.

The chain is built from TRBV6-6 and TRBJ2-1; D unclear. Per germline, CDR1 MNHNY and CDR2 SVGAGI (reference sequence). This CDR3 contains 13 residues. Trimming pared 6 bases from V and 7 bases from J, leaving 13 bases between. CDR3 sequence (DNA): TGTGCCAGCAGCCAAGGACCAACAAATGAGCAGTTCTTC. Its translation: CASSQGPTNEQFF.

V usage is TRBV11-2 and J usage is TRBJ2-7; possibly TRBD1 for D (6 bases). V lost 1 base, J lost 2 bases, and 9 bases lay in between. Germline V gives CDR1 SGHAT, CDR2 FQNNGV. The CDR3 consists of 14 residues. The CDR3, as DNA: TGTGCCAGCAGCTTAGGAACAGGGACCTACGAGCAGTACTTC. As protein: CASSLGTGTYEQYF.

The chain uses TRBV10-2 and TRBJ2-2; 7 bases align to TRBD2. V trimming: 6 bases; J trimming: 7 bases; junction bases outside the gene matches: 14. CDR3 length: 16 residues. Per germline, CDR1 WSHSY and CDR2 SAAADI. CDR3 protein: CASRAVAGEYSGELFF. The DNA of the CDR3 is TGCGCCAGCAGGGCGGTGGCGGGAGAGTACAGCGGGGAGCTGTTTTTT.

The J gene is TRBJ2-2, the V gene TRBV19, with TRBD1 identical over 12 bases. The CDR3 runs to 18 residues. V was clipped by 4 bases and J by 7 bases; unmatched bases: 13. CDR1 is LNHDA, CDR2 SQIVND, per germline (reference sequence). CDR3 sequence reads: CASSRGQGAIGRNGELFF. The CDR3 bases are TGTGCCAGTAGTAGGGGACAGGGGGCAATAGGCCGGAACGGGGAGCTGTTTTTT.

The chain combines TRBV30 with TRBJ1-6; no reliable D call. Germline CDR1 and CDR2: GTSNPN and SVGIG (reference sequence). V shed 6 bases and J shed 1 base, with 16 bases lying between them. CDR3 size: 16 residues. CDR3 DNA sequence: TGTGCCTGCTCTCTTCCGGGCGTGTCCTATAATTCACCCCTCCACTTT. Its translation: CACSLPGVSYNSPLHF.

The rearrangement joins TRBV6-5 to TRBJ2-7; TRBD2 agrees at 13 bases. Germline V gene sequence: CDR1 MNHEY, CDR2 SVGAGI. V shed 8 bases, J shed 0 bases, and the junction held 4 bases outside the gene matches. There are 15 residues in the CDR3. CDR3 nucleotides: TGTGCCAGCGGAAGGACTAGCGGGAGCTCCTACGAGCAGTACTTC. This gives the protein CASGRTSGSSYEQYF.

V is TRBV18 and J is TRBJ1-5; no firm D call. The CDR3 is made up of 15 amino acids. Germline values: CDR1 KGHSH, CDR2 LQKENI. V was trimmed by 3 bases and J by 0 bases, leaving 9 bases between them. CDR3 in amino acids: CASSPGRSSNQPQHF. The CDR3 bases are TGTGCCAGCTCACCTGGCAGGAGTAGCAATCAGCCCCAGCATTTT.

In this sample, this clone turned up once. The V gene is TRBV27, the J gene TRBJ1-5; no clear D. CDR1 and CDR2 (germline): MNHEY, SMNVEV (reference sequence). The CDR3 length is 15 residues. V lost 5 bases and J 0 bases, leaving 11 bases between the germline ends. In nucleotides, the CDR3 is TGTGCCAGCAGTCCCCCGGGCTCTAGCAATCAGCCCCAGCATTTT. Amino acids: CASSPPGSSNQPQHF.

V gene TRBV27 combines with J gene TRBJ1-1; no clear D. The length of the CDR3 is 14 residues. Trimming cost V 4 bases and J 0 bases, with 9 bases left between them. Germline CDR1 is MNHEY and CDR2 is SMNVEV (reference sequence). The DNA for the CDR3 is TGTGCCAGCAGTTCTTACAAGTTGAACACTGAAGCTTTCTTT. This encodes CASSSYKLNTEAFF.

V and J are TRBV6-5 and TRBJ2-7, with 8 positions matching TRBD1. Germline V gene lookup returns CDR1 MNHEY and CDR2 SVGAGI. The CDR3 runs to 14 residues. V lost 7 bases to trimming and J lost 3 bases; unmatched junction nucleotides: 8. CDR3 nucleotide sequence: TGTGCCAGCAAGACTGGACAGGGACTCTACGAGCAGTACTTC. It yields the protein CASKTGQGLYEQYF.

The V gene is TRBV2, the J gene TRBJ2-7, with 10 bases lining up with TRBD1. Looked up from germline, CDR1 is SNHLY and CDR2 is FYNNEI. J lost 1 base, V lost 6 bases, and 3 bases had no gene match. This CDR3 has 14 amino acids. The CDR3 DNA reads TGTGCCAGCAGGCCGGGACAGGGGTCCTACGAGCAGTACTTC. This codes for CASRPGQGSYEQYF.

The rearrangement joins TRBV29-1 to TRBJ2-5, with 9 nucleotides matching TRBD2. The CDR3 covers 16 residues. The V and J ends lost 4 bases and 5 bases, in that order; junction bases with no gene match: 14. Germline loops: CDR1 SQVTM, CDR2 ANQGSEA. This CDR3 is CSVGGSWRGGRETQYF. DNA of the CDR3: TGCAGCGTTGGAGGGTCATGGCGGGGGGGCCGGGAGACCCAGTACTTC.

A single count supports this clone. The chain carries TRBV2 and TRBJ2-3; tentative D call: TRBD2 (5 bases). Per germline, CDR1 SNHLY and CDR2 FYNNEI. The CDR3 consists of 15 residues. V was shortened by 4 bases and J by 4 bases, with 15 bases between the two germline ends. The CDR3 loop is CASSGLRGSADTQYF. Here the CDR3 DNA reads TGTGCCAGCAGTGGTCTTCGGGGTAGCGCAGATACGCAGTATTTT.

The rearrangement joins TRBV5-1 to TRBJ2-5, with 10 bases aligning to TRBD2. The V segment lost 0 bases and the J segment 5 bases; nucleotides outside the gene matches: 10. Germline CDR1 is SGHRS and CDR2 is YFSETQ. CDR3 length: 17 residues. CDR3 sequence: CASSLVVLAGHGETQYF. The CDR3 DNA follows: TGCGCCAGCAGCTTGGTGGTACTAGCGGGACACGGGGAGACCCAGTACTTC. The complete variable domain, with remaining parts taken from reference TRBV5-1 and TRBJ2-5, reads KAGVTQTPRYLIKTRGQQVTLSCSPISGHRSVSWYQQTPGQGLQFLFEYFSETQRNKGNFPGRFSGRQFSNSRSEMNVSTLELGDSALYLCASSLVVLAGHGETQYFGPGTRLLVL.

The gene calls are TRBV7-9 and TRBJ2-6; D gene unclear. Germline CDR1 is SEHNR and CDR2 is FQNEAQ (reference sequence). This CDR3 has 16 residues. Trimming shortened V by 3 bases and J by 0 bases, and 9 bases separated the two germline ends. The CDR3 loop is CASSLNENSGANVLTF. In DNA form, the CDR3 reads TGTGCCAGCAGCTTGAACGAGAACTCTGGGGCCAACGTCCTGACTTTC.

V is TRBV5-4 and J is TRBJ1-1, with D perhaps matching TRBD1 (6 bases). CDR3 length: 15 amino acids. Between the trimmed V and J ends, which lost 4 bases and 3 bases, there was a span of 16 bases. CDR1 SGHNT and CDR2 YYREEE come from the germline V gene (reference sequence). CDR3 amino acids: CASSPQRGADTEAFF. DNA of the CDR3: TGTGCCAGCAGCCCGCAGCGGGGGGCCGACACTGAAGCTTTCTTT. The full variable domain, rest sourced from reference TRBV5-4 and TRBJ1-1, is ETGVTQSPTHLIKTRGQQVTLRCSSQSGHNTVSWYQQALGQGPQFIFQYYREEENGRGNFPPRFSGLQFPNYSSELNVNALELDDSALYLCASSPQRGADTEAFFGQGTRLTVV.

The gene calls are TRBV4-2 and TRBJ2-1; TRBD1 agrees at 9 bases. Germline loops: CDR1 LGHNA, CDR2 YNFKEQ. The CDR3 extends over 17 amino acids. The J segment lost 8 bases and the V segment lost 1 base, leaving 12 bases of the junction unmatched. The DNA for the CDR3 is TGTGCCAGCAGCCAAGCTCTGCCGGGACAGGGAATCGATGAGCAGTTCTTC. Translation gives CASSQALPGQGIDEQFF.

The chain is built from TRBV7-9 and TRBJ2-7; 8 bases map to TRBD2. There are 15 residues in the CDR3. With 8 bases clipped from V and 1 base from J, the junction kept 10 bases outside the gene matches. In germline, CDR1 is SEHNR, CDR2 FQNEAQ (reference sequence). CDR3 amino acids: CASSPGGGLSYEQYF. The CDR3 DNA reads TGTGCCAGCTCCCCGGGGGGGGGCCTTTCCTACGAGCAGTACTTC.

This chain links TRBV7-2 with TRBJ1-1, with D hard to call. The germline CDR1 and CDR2 sequences are SGHTA and FQGNSA. Trimming stripped 3 bases from V and 2 bases from J, with 10 bases between. The CDR3 sequence is 14 residues long. DNA of the CDR3: TGTGCCAGCAGCTTCGCCGGGCTTAACACTGAAGCTTTCTTT. Translation gives CASSFAGLNTEAFF.

The chain recombines TRBV6-6 with TRBJ2-7; D not resolved. Germline assignment: CDR1 MNHNY and CDR2 SVGAGI (reference sequence). V was shortened by 6 bases and J by 3 bases, with 18 bases between the two germline ends. The CDR3 sequence is 15 residues long. Written as DNA, the CDR3 is TGTGCCAGCAGCTCCCGGGCCGACTCCTACTACGAGCAGTACTTC. This encodes CASSSRADSYYEQYF.

The chain uses TRBV5-4 and TRBJ2-5; D is undetermined. Trimming shortened V by 2 bases and J by 2 bases, and 10 bases separated the two germline ends. This CDR3 has 14 amino acids. Germline CDR1 and CDR2: SGHNT and YYREEE (reference sequence). The CDR3 is CASSLYGRQETQYF. CDR3 DNA sequence: TGTGCCAGCAGCTTATATGGTCGGCAAGAGACCCAGTACTTC.

CDR3 coding DNA: TGTGCCAGCAGCCGCGTTCTAGCGGGAGGGGAGACCCAGTACTTC. This codes for CASSRVLAGGETQYF. This sequence joins TRBV5-6 and TRBJ2-5; 12 nucleotides match TRBD2. CDR1 is SGHDT and CDR2 is YYEEEE in the germline V gene. V shed 4 bases and J 5 bases; nucleotides not matched to a gene: 6. The CDR3 has 15 amino acids.

The chain has TRBV5-1 and TRBJ2-1; 10 bases map to TRBD2. This CDR3 is 20 amino acids long. V was clipped by 3 bases and J by 9 bases; unmatched bases: 24. Germline CDR1 and CDR2: SGHRS and YFSETQ. The CDR3 sequence is CASSSPTTSQRGGSASEQFF. CDR3 nucleotide sequence: TGCGCCAGCAGCTCCCCGACAACGTCCCAGCGGGGGGGCTCGGCCAGTGAGCAGTTCTTC.

This chain links TRBV30 with TRBJ1-1, with D perhaps TRBD1 (6 bases). From germline, CDR1 is GTSNPN and CDR2 SVGIG (reference sequence). The CDR3 spans 14 residues. With 0 bases removed from V and 6 bases from J, the gap between germline ends came to 14 bases. DNA for the CDR3: TGTGCCTGGAGTGTAGGGGGGGGACGGTCTGAAGCTTTCTTT. This translates into CAWSVGGGRSEAFF.

Concerning this clone itself: Other nucleotide sequences in the sample specify the same CDR3. The V call is TRBV5-1, the J call TRBJ2-2; TRBD2 matches at 7 bases. The length of the CDR3 is 13 residues. After removal of 4 bases from V and 4 bases from J, the junction contained 1 base not matched to a gene. The germline V gene has CDR1 SGHRS and CDR2 YFSETQ. DNA of the CDR3: TGCGCCAGCAGCCCTAGCGGCACCGGGGAGCTGTTTTTT. Protein product: CASSPSGTGELFF.

This rearrangement joins TRBV6-1 to TRBJ1-1; a weak D match, TRBD1 (6 bases). There are 13 residues in the CDR3. Germline CDR1 is MNHNS and CDR2 is SASEGT. Deletions cut 11 bases from V and 0 bases from J, with 13 bases between. The CDR3 sequence: CACGGQLNTEAFF. The CDR3 DNA sequence: TGTGCCTGTGGAGGACAGCTGAACACTGAAGCTTTCTTT.